A few counts support the clone carrying this T cell receptor beta chain. This sample stems from a study of cytotoxic CD8 clonotypes in ibrutinib-treated CLL. Study-wide background: Response sampling occurred after a median around eleven months of treatment (range 6 to 36). Sequenced samples delivered averages of some 260,000 productive templates and 87,000 or so productive rearrangements.

CDR1 is SGHDT, CDR2 YYEEEE, per germline. The CDR3 covers 14 residues. V lost 6 bases to trimming and J lost 3 bases, with 13 bases between them. With sequencing, the targeted depth ranged from 1 in 200,000 to 1 in 1 million T cells. The table came from immunoSEQ multiplex PCR; TCRdb's copy has only in-frame clones and leaves some out. The sample has roughly 53,000 clones, approximately 50% seen once. The chain joins TRBV5-6 to TRBJ2-1; D may be TRBD1 (6 bases). The origin of this receptor is a human donor with chronic lymphocytic leukemia. Sequenced material: PBMCs, taken at disease progression, from a patient treated with ibrutinib. This CDR3 is CASTLGQYYNEQFF. In DNA form, the CDR3 reads TGTGCCAGCACCCTTGGACAGTACTACAATGAGCAGTTCTTC.